The 13 T cell receptor beta chains below come from one sample, sequenced in a study of T cells in Graves' hyperthyroidism and ophthalmopathy. Amplification of TCR beta CDR3 regions used RNA as the template. The TCR CDR3 was amplified in a first-round RT-PCR using the HTBI primer set. TCRdb processed the multiplex PCR reads anew with MiXCR; each CDR3 protein has one entry. Of about 600,000 distinct CDR3 sequences listed, 13% to 15% were seen once; the top ten hold around 7%. The specimen was blood. These receptors came from a woman aged 18-30 years with Graves' ophthalmopathy.

In its sample, this clonotype was seen many times. The chain recombines TRBV2 with TRBJ2-5, with no clear D. The germline CDR1 and CDR2 sequences are SNHLY and FYNNEI. The CDR3 covers 13 residues. V gave up 2 bases and J gave up 2 bases, with 6 bases separating them. The CDR3 here is CASSEREQETQYF. In nucleotides, the CDR3 is TGTGCCAGCAGTGAAAGGGAACAAGAGACCCAGTACTTC.

This clonotype was found many times. This chain uses TRBV20-1 with TRBJ2-7; D unresolved. The CDR3 has 11 amino acids. V lost 1 base and J 3 bases, leaving 4 bases between the germline ends. From germline, CDR1 is DFQATT and CDR2 SNEGSKA (reference sequence). The CDR3 DNA is TGCAGTGCTAGAGGGCTCTACGAGCAGTACTTC. As protein: CSARGLYEQYF.

Ten or more counts support this clonotype. V usage is TRBV2 and J usage is TRBJ1-1; TRBD1 might be the D (6 bases). V lost 4 bases to trimming and J lost 1 base, with 10 bases between them. Germline lookup yields CDR1 SNHLY and CDR2 FYNNEI. The CDR3 covers 14 residues. The CDR3 DNA reads as TGTGCCAGCAGTGTACAGGGTTCGAACACTGAAGCTTTCTTT. Protein: CASSVQGSNTEAFF.

This clonotype was detected many times. V and J are TRBV20-1 and TRBJ2-1; 15 bases line up with TRBD2. The germline gives CDR1 DFQATT, CDR2 SNEGSKA (reference sequence). The V segment lost 5 bases and the J segment 2 bases; nucleotides outside the gene matches: 7. The CDR3 has 17 residues. The CDR3: CSAGLAGGFFTYNEQFF. The CDR3 region has the DNA TGCAGTGCTGGACTAGCGGGAGGGTTTTTCACCTACAATGAGCAGTTCTTC.

The chain couples TRBV19 to TRBJ1-1, with D perhaps TRBD1 (5 bases). The germline CDR1 and CDR2 sequences are LNHDA and SQIVND (reference sequence). This CDR3 spans 15 amino acids. V was shortened by 3 bases and J by 11 bases, with 22 bases between the two germline ends. In DNA form, the CDR3 reads TGTGCCAGTAGTATCAACGGGGCTGATACACTGATGGCTTTCTTT. This sequence encodes CASSINGADTLMAFF.

The V gene is TRBV20-1, the J gene TRBJ2-1, with D possibly being TRBD1 or TRBD2 (6 bases each). Trimming stripped 6 bases from V and 3 bases from J, with 18 bases between. The CDR3 consists of 15 residues. From germline, CDR1 is DFQATT and CDR2 SNEGSKA (reference sequence). The CDR3 region has the DNA TGCAGTGCCAGGCTGGGGGGCGGGGTCTACAATGAGCAGTTCTTC. Translated: CSARLGGGVYNEQFF.

This clonotype was seen at least ten times. This chain links TRBV28 with TRBJ1-5; possible D gene TRBD1, 5 bases. This CDR3 has 14 amino acids. Trimming removed 4 bases from V and 5 bases from J, with 12 bases in between. Germline V CDR1 and CDR2: MDHEN, SYDVKM. CDR3 region: CASSYRRTDQPQHF. DNA for the CDR3: TGTGCCAGCAGTTACAGGAGAACTGATCAGCCCCAGCATTTT.

This clonotype was counted many times. The CDR3, as DNA: TGTGCCAGCAGCTCCCCACACGCGGTGATCACCGGGGAGCTGTTTTTT. This codes for CASSSPHAVITGELFF. This sequence joins TRBV7-2 and TRBJ2-2; no reliable D call. Deletions cut 4 bases from V and 4 bases from J, with 16 bases between. Per germline, CDR1 SGHTA and CDR2 FQGNSA. The CDR3 loop spans 16 amino acids.

In its sample, this clonotype was seen many times. The chain recombines TRBV27 with TRBJ2-3; the D is unclear. This CDR3 is built from 13 residues. CDR1 MNHEY and CDR2 SMNVEV come from the germline V gene (reference sequence). Trimming removed 10 bases at V and 6 bases at J, with 17 bases between. The CDR3 region has the DNA TGTGCCACCTGGGATAACCATCCGGATACGCAGTATTTT. Translating it yields CATWDNHPDTQYF.

This chain links TRBV6-1 with TRBJ2-1; TRBD1 matches at 7 bases. This CDR3 has 12 residues. The junction had 9 bases not matched to a gene; V was cut back by 6 bases and J by 13 bases. Germline loops: CDR1 MNHNS, CDR2 SASEGT. The CDR3 coding sequence is TGTGCCAGCAGACTCGGACAGGCGACTCAGTTCTTC. This sequence encodes CASRLGQATQFF.

The chain recombines TRBV5-1 with TRBJ1-5; D possibly corresponds to TRBD1 (5 bases). The germline CDR1 and CDR2 sequences are SGHRS and YFSETQ. Trimming took off 0 bases at V and 5 bases at J, with 12 bases between the two ends. The CDR3 extends over 15 amino acids. The CDR3 spells CASSLEQGTDQPQHF. In DNA, the CDR3 is TGCGCCAGCAGCTTGGAGCAGGGCACTGATCAGCCCCAGCATTTT.

This clonotype was recorded a few times. The chain carries TRBV10-3 and TRBJ2-3; 8 positions agree with TRBD1. V lost 6 bases and J lost 8; bases outside the gene matches: 13. Per germline, CDR1 ENHRY and CDR2 SYGVKD. This CDR3 contains 15 residues. Written as DNA, the CDR3 is TGTGCCATCAGCGCCGGGACAGGCGTGCATGGTACGCAGTATTTT. The encoded protein is CAISAGTGVHGTQYF.

This chain connects TRBV27 to TRBJ2-5; TRBD2 matches at 12 bases. The CDR3 spans 16 residues. Germline V gene data show CDR1 as MNHEY and CDR2 as SMNVEV (reference sequence). The V and J ends lost 7 bases and 2 bases, in that order; junction bases with no gene match: 8. This CDR3 reads CASTAGTSGPQETQYF. The CDR3 nucleotides are TGTGCCAGCACCGCCGGGACTAGCGGGCCTCAAGAGACCCAGTACTTC.